Below, 15 T cell receptor beta chains from the same sample are listed, as sequenced in a study of T cell repertoires in cytomegalovirus infection. In TCRdb, the reads were re-called with MiXCR into one record per CDR3 protein. This sample has roughly 300,000 distinct CDR3 sequences, with roughly 25% found just once. The sequenced material came from PBMCs. The source of these receptors is a human donor in good health (CMV status not recorded). Some clones in this sample may be carry-over from other donors' samples.

Ten or more counts support this clonotype. J is TRBJ2-1 and V is TRBV5-4; 8 nucleotides match TRBD1. V was clipped by 3 bases and J by 4 bases; unmatched bases: 6. The CDR3 spans 15 residues. CDR1 SGHNT and CDR2 YYREEE come from the germline V gene (reference sequence). The DNA of the CDR3 is TGTGCCAGCAGCTCGGGGACAGGTTATTACAATGAGCAGTTCTTC. This sequence encodes CASSSGTGYYNEQFF.

The sample holds a few counts of this clonotype. In DNA, the CDR3 is TGTGCCAGCAGTCCGACCCCGGGCAGAAGCACCGGGGAGCTGTTTTTT. Its protein product is CASSPTPGRSTGELFF. The chain carries TRBV12-3 or TRBV12-4 and TRBJ2-2; D is ambiguous. The CDR3 covers 16 residues. Trimming cost V 5 bases and J 4 bases, with 17 bases left between them.

CDR3 in amino acids: CASSQRPGNSPLHF. CDR3 DNA: TGTGCCAGCAGCCAACGACCGGGTAATTCACCCCTCCACTTT. The V and J genes are TRBV14 and TRBJ1-6, with D hard to call. This CDR3 region has 14 residues. Germline assignment: CDR1 SGHDN and CDR2 FVKESK. Trimming cost V 2 bases and J 6 bases, with 8 bases left between them.

The chain recombines TRBV10-3 with TRBJ2-7; 10 bases map to TRBD1. Trimming removed 5 bases from V and 4 bases from J; junction bases left unmatched: 5. The germline V gene encodes CDR1 ENHRY and CDR2 SYGVKD. This CDR3 contains 14 residues. The CDR3 is CAISFRDRGYEQYF. CDR3 bases: TGTGCCATCAGTTTCCGGGACAGGGGTTACGAGCAGTACTTC.

On this clonotype: Given a much more abundant clone one base away, this may be a read error. The CDR3 is CANSTGLAGAHF. The CDR3 DNA is TGTGCCAACAGTACGGGACTAGCGGGAGCCCACTTC. V is TRBV12-3 or TRBV12-4 and J is TRBJ2-7, with 14 bases fitting TRBD2. The CDR3 runs to 12 residues.

This clonotype was recorded a few times. V and J are TRBV5-1 and TRBJ2-1; 7 bases line up with TRBD1. After removal of 1 base from V and 3 bases from J, the junction contained 7 bases not matched to a gene. The CDR3 has 16 residues. Germline-derived CDR1 and CDR2 are SGHRS and YFSETQ. CDR3 bases: TGCGCCAGCAGCTTGCTGACAGGGAGCAACTACAATGAGCAGTTCTTC. Its translation: CASSLLTGSNYNEQFF.

The gene calls are TRBV25-1 and TRBJ1-6; TRBD1 matches 8 bases. Germline lookup yields CDR1 MGHDK and CDR2 SYGVNS. J was trimmed by 9 bases and V by 7 bases; bases with no gene match: 8. The CDR3 spans 14 residues. Written as DNA, the CDR3 is TGTGCCAGCACCGGCGGGACAGGTCCTTCACCCCTCCACTTT. As protein: CASTGGTGPSPLHF.

V gene TRBV5-1 combines with J gene TRBJ2-1, with 11 bases matching TRBD2. Germline V gene sequence: CDR1 SGHRS, CDR2 YFSETQ. Trimming took 4 bases from V and 1 from J; bases not matched to a gene: 4. The CDR3 consists of 16 residues. The CDR3 nucleotides read TGCGCCAGCAGCCCCGGGACTAGCGGATCCTACAATGAGCAGTTCTTC. It translates to CASSPGTSGSYNEQFF.

This clonotype was recorded a few times. The V call is TRBV12-3 or TRBV12-4, the J call TRBJ1-5; possible D gene TRBD1, 6 bases. Trimming left V 0 bases short and J 7 bases short, with 19 bases between. This CDR3 comprises 17 residues. The CDR3 DNA reads TGTGCCAGCAGTTTAGCAATCGGGGGCGTCGATGGGCAGCCCCAGCATTTT. Translation gives CASSLAIGGVDGQPQHF.

Ten or more counts support this clonotype. The chain couples TRBV7-2 to TRBJ2-7; tentative D call: TRBD1 (5 bases). V shed 1 base and J shed 2 bases, with 12 bases lying between them. The germline V gene has CDR1 SGHTA and CDR2 FQGNSA. There are 15 residues in the CDR3. This CDR3 is CASSLDYRTPYEQYF. Here the CDR3 DNA reads TGTGCCAGCAGCTTAGATTACCGGACACCCTACGAGCAGTACTTC.

This clonotype showed up many times. The chain joins TRBV7-2 to TRBJ1-4; D might be TRBD1 (5 bases). Trimming stripped 5 bases from V and 3 bases from J, with 13 bases between. The CDR3 extends over 15 amino acids. CDR1 is SGHTA and CDR2 is FQGNSA in the germline V gene. CDR3 protein: CASSPTDTANEKLFF. For the CDR3, the DNA is TGTGCCAGCAGCCCGACGGACACAGCTAATGAAAAACTGTTTTTT.

This clonotype was counted only a few times. The J gene is TRBJ2-6, the V gene TRBV7-2; D is unresolved. V dropped 4 bases and J dropped 4 bases, with 8 bases sitting between them. CDR1 is SGHTA and CDR2 is FQGNSA in the germline V gene. The CDR3 contains 14 residues. CDR3 DNA: TGTGCCAGCAGCTCACACGCGGGGGCCAACGTCCTGACTTTC. Its protein product is CASSSHAGANVLTF.

This clonotype was seen many times. The chain couples TRBV7-6 to TRBJ2-1, with D maybe TRBD2 (6 bases). V was clipped by 5 bases and J by 0 bases, with 11 bases between them. In germline, CDR1 is SGHVS, CDR2 FNYEAQ. The CDR3 totals 15 residues. The CDR3 loop reads CASSQRTNSYNEQFF. CDR3 DNA sequence: TGTGCCAGCAGCCAAAGGACTAACTCCTACAATGAGCAGTTCTTC. The complete variable domain, with remaining parts taken from reference TRBV7-6 and TRBJ2-1, reads GAGVSQSPRYKVTKRGQDVALRCDPISGHVSLYWYRQALGQGPEFLTYFNYEAQQDKSGLPNDRFSAERPEGSISTLTIQRTEQRDSAMYRCASSQRTNSYNEQFFGPGTRLTVL.

In its sample, this clonotype was seen a few times. The J gene is TRBJ1-1, the V gene TRBV28; D remains unclear. Germline loops: CDR1 MDHEN, CDR2 SYDVKM. V lost 3 bases and J 1 base, leaving 9 bases between the germline ends. This CDR3 region has 14 residues. CDR3 nucleotide sequence: TGTGCCAGCAGTTTGTGGCAGCAGAACACTGAAGCTTTCTTT. Its translation: CASSLWQQNTEAFF. Supplemented by reference TRBV28 and TRBJ1-1, the full variable domain reads DVKVTQSSRYLVKRTGEKVFLECVQDMDHENMFWYRQDPGLGLRLIYFSYDVKMKEKGDIPEGYSVSREKKERFSLILESASTNQTSMYLCASSLWQQNTEAFFGQGTRLTVV.

This clonotype has more than one count but fewer than ten. CDR3 sequence (DNA): TGTGCCACACAAGGACAGCTACCCTACGAGCAGTACTTC. Translating gives CATQGQLPYEQYF. The genes are TRBV6-6 and TRBJ2-7; possibly TRBD1 for D (6 bases). The V gene's germline CDR1 is MNHNY and CDR2 SVGAGI (reference sequence). The CDR3 runs 13 residues. V was trimmed by 10 bases and J by 2 bases, leaving 15 bases between them.